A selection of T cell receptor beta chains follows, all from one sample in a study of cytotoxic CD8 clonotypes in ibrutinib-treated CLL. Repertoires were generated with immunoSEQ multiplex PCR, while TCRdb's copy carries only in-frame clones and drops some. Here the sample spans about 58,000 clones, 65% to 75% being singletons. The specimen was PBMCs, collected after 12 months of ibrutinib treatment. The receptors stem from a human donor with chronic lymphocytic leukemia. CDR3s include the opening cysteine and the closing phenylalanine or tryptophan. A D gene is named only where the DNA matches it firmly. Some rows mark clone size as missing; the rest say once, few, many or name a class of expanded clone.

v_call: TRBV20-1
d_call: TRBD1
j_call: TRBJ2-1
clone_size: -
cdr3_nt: TGCAGTGCTAGGACAGGGTACGAGCAGTTCTTC
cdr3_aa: CSARTGYEQFF

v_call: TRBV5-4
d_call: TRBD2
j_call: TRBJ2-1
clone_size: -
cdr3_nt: TGTGCCAGCAGACCCGGGACTAGCGACTACAATGAGCAGTTCTTC
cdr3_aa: CASRPGTSDYNEQFF

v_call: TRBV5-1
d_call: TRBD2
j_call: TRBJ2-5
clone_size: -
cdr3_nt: TGCGCCAGCAGCTTGATTCCGGGAGCGGGACAAGAGACCCAGTACTTC
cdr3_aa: CASSLIPGAGQETQYF

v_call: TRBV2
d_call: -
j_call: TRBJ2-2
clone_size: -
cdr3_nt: TGTGCCAGCAGTGAAGGAGCGCGGGAGAACACCGGGGAGCTGTTTTTT
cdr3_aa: CASSEGARENTGELFF

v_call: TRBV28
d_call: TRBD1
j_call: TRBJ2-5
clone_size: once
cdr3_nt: TGTGCCAGCAGATCTTACAGGGGGCCAGAGACCCAGTACTTC
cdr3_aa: CASRSYRGPETQYF

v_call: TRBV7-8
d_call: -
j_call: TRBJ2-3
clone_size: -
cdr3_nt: TGTGCCAGCAGCCCGAGCTGGGGCACAGATACGCAGTATTTT
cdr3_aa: CASSPSWGTDTQYF

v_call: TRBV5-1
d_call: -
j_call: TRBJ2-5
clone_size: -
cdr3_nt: TGCGCCAGCAGCTTGGATCAGGATCCGTGGGAGACCCAGTACTTC
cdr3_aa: CASSLDQDPWETQYF

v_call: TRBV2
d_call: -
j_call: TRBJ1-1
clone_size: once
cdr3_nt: TGTGCCAGCAGGCTGAACACTGAAGCTTTCTTT
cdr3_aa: CASRLNTEAFF

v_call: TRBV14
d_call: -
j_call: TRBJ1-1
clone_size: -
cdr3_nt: TGTGCCAGCAGCCAAGTTAGGGGTGGGCACACTGAAGCTTTCTTT
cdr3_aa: CASSQVRGGHTEAFF

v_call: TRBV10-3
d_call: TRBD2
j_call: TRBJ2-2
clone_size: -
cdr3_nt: TGTGCCATCAGTGACCTAGCGGAGCGGGCCGGGGAGCTGTTTTTT
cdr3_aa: CAISDLAERAGELFF

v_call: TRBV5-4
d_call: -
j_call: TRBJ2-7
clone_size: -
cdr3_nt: TGTGCCAGCAGTTCCCCAGGGGGGGCCGAGCAGTACTTC
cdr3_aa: CASSSPGGAEQYF

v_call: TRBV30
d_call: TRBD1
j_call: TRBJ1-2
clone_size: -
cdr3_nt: TGTGCCTCCCTAGGACAGGGGGGTAATGGCTACACCTTC
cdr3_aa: CASLGQGGNGYTF

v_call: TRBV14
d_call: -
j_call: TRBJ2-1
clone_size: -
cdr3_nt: TGTGCCAGCAGCCGAAGCGGGTCACGCTCCTACAATGAGCAGTTCTTC
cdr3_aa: CASSRSGSRSYNEQFF

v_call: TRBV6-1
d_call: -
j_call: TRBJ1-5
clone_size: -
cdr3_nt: TGTGCCAGCAGTGACAGGGGTCAGCCCCAGCATTTT
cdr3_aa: CASSDRGQPQHF

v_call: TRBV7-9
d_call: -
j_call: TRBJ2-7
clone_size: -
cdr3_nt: TGTGCCAGCAGCCCCCGCCTGGGGAACGAGCAGTACTTC
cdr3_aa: CASSPRLGNEQYF

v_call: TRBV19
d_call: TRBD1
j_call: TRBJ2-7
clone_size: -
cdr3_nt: TGTGCCACGGGGACAGGGTCCTACGAGCAGTACTTC
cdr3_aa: CATGTGSYEQYF

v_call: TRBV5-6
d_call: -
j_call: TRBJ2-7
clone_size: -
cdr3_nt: TGTGCCAGCAGCTTGGTGGGTGGGACCATTCCCTACGAGCAGTACTTC
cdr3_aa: CASSLVGGTIPYEQYF

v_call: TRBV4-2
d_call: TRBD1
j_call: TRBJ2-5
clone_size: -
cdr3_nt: TGTGCCAGCAGCCTTGCTGGGACAGGGGGCGGGAAGACCCAGTACTTC
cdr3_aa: CASSLAGTGGGKTQYF

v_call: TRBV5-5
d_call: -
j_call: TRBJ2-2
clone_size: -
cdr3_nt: TGTGCCAGCATGGCCGTAGACACCGGGGAGCTGTTTTTT
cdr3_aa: CASMAVDTGELFF

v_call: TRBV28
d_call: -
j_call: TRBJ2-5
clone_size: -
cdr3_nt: TGTGCCAGCAGCCAAGACATCCAAGAGACCCAGTACTTC
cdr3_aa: CASSQDIQETQYF

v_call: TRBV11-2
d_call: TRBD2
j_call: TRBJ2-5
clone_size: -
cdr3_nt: TGTGCCAGCAGCTTAAGGTCTAGCGGGAGCAGACAAGAGACCCAGTACTTC
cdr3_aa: CASSLRSSGSRQETQYF

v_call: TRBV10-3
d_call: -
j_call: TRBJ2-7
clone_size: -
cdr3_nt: TGTGCCATCAGTGAAGCTACCCACTCCTACGAGCAGTACTTC
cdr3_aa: CAISEATHSYEQYF

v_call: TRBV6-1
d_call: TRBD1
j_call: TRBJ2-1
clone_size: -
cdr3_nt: TGTGCCAGCTCAGGGCAGGGGGTCAATGAGCAGTTCTTC
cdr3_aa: CASSGQGVNEQFF

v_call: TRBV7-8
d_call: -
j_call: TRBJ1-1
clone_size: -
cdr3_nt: TGTGCCAGCAGCCGGGAGGGGGTGGACACTGAAGCTTTCTTT
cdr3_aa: CASSREGVDTEAFF

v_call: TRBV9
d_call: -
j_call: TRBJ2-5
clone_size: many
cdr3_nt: TGTGCCAGCAGCGCAGACGGGACTCCCTTCGAGACCCAGTACTTC
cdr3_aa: CASSADGTPFETQYF

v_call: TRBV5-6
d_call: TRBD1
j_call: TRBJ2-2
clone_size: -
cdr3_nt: TGTGCCAGCAGCTTAGACAGGGGACCTAACACCGGGGAGCTGTTTTTT
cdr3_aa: CASSLDRGPNTGELFF

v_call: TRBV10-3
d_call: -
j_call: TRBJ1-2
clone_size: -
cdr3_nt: TGTGCCATCAGTGAATGGGACACCAGCTATGGCTACACCTTC
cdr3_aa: CAISEWDTSYGYTF

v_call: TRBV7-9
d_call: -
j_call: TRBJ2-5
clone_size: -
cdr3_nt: TGTGCCAGCAGCTTTCCCGGGGCGGGAGAGACCCAGTACTTC
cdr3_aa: CASSFPGAGETQYF

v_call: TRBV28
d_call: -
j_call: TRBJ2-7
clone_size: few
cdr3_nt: TGTGCCAGCAGTTCGCCCACCAGCTCCTACGAGCAGTACTTC
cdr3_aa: CASSSPTSSYEQYF

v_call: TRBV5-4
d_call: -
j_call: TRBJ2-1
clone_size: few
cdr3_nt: TGTGCCAGCAGCTTGGAGTACCAGGTACGAGAGCAGTTCTTC
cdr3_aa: CASSLEYQVREQFF

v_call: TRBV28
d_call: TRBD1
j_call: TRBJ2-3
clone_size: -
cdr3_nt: TGTGCCAGTACTGCGGCCGGGACAGGGGCAGATACGCAGTATTTT
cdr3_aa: CASTAAGTGADTQYF

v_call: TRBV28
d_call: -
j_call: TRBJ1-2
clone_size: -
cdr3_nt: TGTGCCAGCCAACTCCGGGGTGGGGGAAAAGCTAACTATGGCTACACCTTC
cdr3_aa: CASQLRGGGKANYGYTF

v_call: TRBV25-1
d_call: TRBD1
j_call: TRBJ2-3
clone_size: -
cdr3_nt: TGTGCCAGCACAGGACAGGTCAGGAGCACAGATACGCAGTATTTT
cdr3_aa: CASTGQVRSTDTQYF

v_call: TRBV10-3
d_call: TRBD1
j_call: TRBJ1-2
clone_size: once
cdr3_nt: TGTGCCATCAGTGAGGGACAGGCTACCTATGGCTACACCTTC
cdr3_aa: CAISEGQATYGYTF

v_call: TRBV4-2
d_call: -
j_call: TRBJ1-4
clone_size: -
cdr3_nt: TGTGCCAGCAGCCAAGGGCAGGTTATTAAAAAACTGTTTTTT
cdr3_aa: CASSQGQVIKKLFF

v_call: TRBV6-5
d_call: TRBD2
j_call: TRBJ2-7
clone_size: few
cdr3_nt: TGTGCCAGCAGTTCCCGGGGGAGGGGACTGAACTACGAGCAGTACTTC
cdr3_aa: CASSSRGRGLNYEQYF

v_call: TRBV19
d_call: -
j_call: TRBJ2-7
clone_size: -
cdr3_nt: TGTGCCAGTAGCGACGGCGCGGGCGCAACCTACGAGCAGTACTTC
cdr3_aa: CASSDGAGATYEQYF

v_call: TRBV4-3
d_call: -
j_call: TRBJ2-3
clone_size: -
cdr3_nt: TGCGCCAGCAGCCAAGATCTTACCTCGGGCTTGGGCACAGATACGCAGTATTTT
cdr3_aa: CASSQDLTSGLGTDTQYF

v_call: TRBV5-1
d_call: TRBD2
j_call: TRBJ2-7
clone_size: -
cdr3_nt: TGCGCCAGCAGCTTGGGCCGGACTAGCGGGAGGGCCCTAGTAGACGAGCAGTACTTC
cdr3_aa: CASSLGRTSGRALVDEQYF

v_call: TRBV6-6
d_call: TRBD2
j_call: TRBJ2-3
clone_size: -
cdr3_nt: TGTGCCAGCAAGCGGGAGCGTGGCACAGATACGCAGTATTTT
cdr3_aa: CASKRERGTDTQYF

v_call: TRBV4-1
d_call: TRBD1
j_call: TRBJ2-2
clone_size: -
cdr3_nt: TGCGCCAGCAGCCAAGAAGGGGGCGCGAACACCGGGGAGCTGTTTTTT
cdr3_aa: CASSQEGGANTGELFF

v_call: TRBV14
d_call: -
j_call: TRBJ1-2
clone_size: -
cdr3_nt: TGTGCCAGCAGCCAAGATCTGGATTCGTATGGCTACACCTTC
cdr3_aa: CASSQDLDSYGYTF

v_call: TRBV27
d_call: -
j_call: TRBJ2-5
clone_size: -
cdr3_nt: TGTGCCAGCAGTCCGCCTCCCGGGCAGGGATCTTGGGAGACCCAGTACTTC
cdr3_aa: CASSPPPGQGSWETQYF

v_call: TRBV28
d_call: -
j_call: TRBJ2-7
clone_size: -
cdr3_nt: TGTGCCAGCAGTTCGGGCCCGGAATTGTTTGCAGGTCCTAGATCCTACGAGCAGTACTTC
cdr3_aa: CASSSGPELFAGPRSYEQYF

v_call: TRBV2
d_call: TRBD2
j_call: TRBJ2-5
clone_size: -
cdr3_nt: TGTGCCAGCAGTGAACTAGCGGGAACCCTTTGGACCCAGTACTTC
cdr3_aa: CASSELAGTLWTQYF

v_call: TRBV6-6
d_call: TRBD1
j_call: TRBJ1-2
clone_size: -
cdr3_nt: TGTGCCAGCAGCCTAACAGGGGGCGTCGGTGGCTACACCTTC
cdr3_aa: CASSLTGGVGGYTF

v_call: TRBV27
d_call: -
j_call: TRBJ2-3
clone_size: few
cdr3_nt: TGTGCCAGCAGGACTAGGGGCACAGATACGCAGTATTTT
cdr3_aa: CASRTRGTDTQYF